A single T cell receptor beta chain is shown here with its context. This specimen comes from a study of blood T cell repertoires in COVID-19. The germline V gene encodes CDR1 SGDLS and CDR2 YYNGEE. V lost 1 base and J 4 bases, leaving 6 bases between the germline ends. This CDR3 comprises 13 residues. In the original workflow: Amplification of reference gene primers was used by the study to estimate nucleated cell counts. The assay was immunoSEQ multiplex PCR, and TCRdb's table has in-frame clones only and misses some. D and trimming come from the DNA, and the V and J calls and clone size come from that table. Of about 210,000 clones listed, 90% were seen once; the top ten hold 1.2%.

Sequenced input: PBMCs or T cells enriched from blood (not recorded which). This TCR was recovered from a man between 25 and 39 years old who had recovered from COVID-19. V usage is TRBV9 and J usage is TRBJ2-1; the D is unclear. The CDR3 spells CASSVHLYNEQFF. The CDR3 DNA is TGTGCCAGCAGCGTACACTTATACAATGAGCAGTTCTTC.